What follows describes a single T cell receptor beta chain. Its cognate antigen is unknown. This CDR3 spans 15 amino acids. CDR1 is MDHEN and CDR2 is SYDVKM in the germline V gene. What made the TCR beta cDNA was 5'RACE template switching with UMIs. TCRdb reprocessed the 5' RACE reads; each CDR3 protein has one entry and no DNA is given. The sample totals 440,000 or so distinct CDR3 sequences. This entry is derived from a study of T cells expressing NK-cell markers. For the study at large: TCR beta repertoires came from sorted CD3+CD56+NKG2C+, CD3+CD56+NKG2C- and CD3+CD56-NKG2C+ T cells. Notes on the study in general: The contribution of dominant NKG2C+ clonotypes to CD8+ T cells in six or seven donors was roughly 1.0-7.5%.

Sequencing used blood T cells: a sorted CD56 or NKG2C T cell subset, CD4+ or CD8+ T cells, or bulk PBMC T cells (not recorded which). This chain joins TRBV28 and TRBJ2-3; the TCRdb D gene call, TRBD2, has no DNA to confirm it. The clonotype originates from a woman between 18 and 70 years old in good health. This CDR3 reads CASSLGSWSTDTQYF.